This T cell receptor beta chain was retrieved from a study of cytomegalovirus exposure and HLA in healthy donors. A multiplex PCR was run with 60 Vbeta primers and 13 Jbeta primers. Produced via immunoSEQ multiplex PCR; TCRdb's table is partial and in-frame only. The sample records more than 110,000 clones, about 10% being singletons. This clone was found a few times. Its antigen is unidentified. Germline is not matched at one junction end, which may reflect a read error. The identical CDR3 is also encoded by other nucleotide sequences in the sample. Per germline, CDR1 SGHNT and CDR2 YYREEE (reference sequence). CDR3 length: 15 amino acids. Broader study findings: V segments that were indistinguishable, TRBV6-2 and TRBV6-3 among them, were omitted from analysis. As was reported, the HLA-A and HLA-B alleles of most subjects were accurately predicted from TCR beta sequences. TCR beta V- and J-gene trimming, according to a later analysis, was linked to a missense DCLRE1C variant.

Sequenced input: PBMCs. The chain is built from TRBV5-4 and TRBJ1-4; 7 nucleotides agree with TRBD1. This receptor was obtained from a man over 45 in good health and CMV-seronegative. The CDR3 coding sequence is TGTGCCAGCAGCCTCAGAACAGGGGAGTATGAAAAGCTGTTTTTT. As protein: CASSLRTGEYEKLFF.